This T cell receptor (beta chain) was captured by sequencing in a study of identical twins. Broader study findings: Weaker excess twin sharing was observed in beta out-of-frame sequences.

TCRdb redid the calling of the 5' RACE reads with MiXCR, one entry per CDR3 protein. The data contain fewer than 650,000 distinct CDR3 sequences, roughly 9.9% of them singletons. This clonotype was observed a few times. Its target is unknown. The V and J ends lost 4 bases and 6 bases, in that order; junction bases with no gene match: 12. CDR3 size: 15 residues. CDR1 SGHRS and CDR2 YFSETQ come from the germline V gene. The same sample was also studied in work on yellow fever vaccine responses in identical twins.

Sequences were obtained from PBMCs. This clonotype was obtained from a woman aged 18-29 years in good health. This sequence joins TRBV5-1 and TRBJ1-1; 7 bases are shared with TRBD1. The CDR3 here is CASSPSGERGPEAFF. The CDR3 region has the DNA TGCGCCAGCAGCCCTTCAGGGGAGAGGGGGCCTGAAGCTTTCTTT.